This record looks at one TCR beta chain sequence and its context. The antigen is unknown. The record originates from a study of T cell repertoires in cytomegalovirus infection. The V end lost 0 bases, the J end lost 5 bases, and 7 bases lay between the germline ends. CDR3 length equals 13 residues. CDR1 SGHAT and CDR2 FQNNGV come from the germline V gene. TCRdb recomputed calls from the reads with MiXCR, one row per CDR3 protein. The top ten hold 20% of the sample, which has roughly 310,000 distinct CDR3 sequences, about 29% seen once. The V call is TRBV11-2, the J call TRBJ1-1; the D is unclear. The origin of this receptor is a human donor in good health (CMV status not recorded). Some clones in this sample may be carry-over from other donors' samples. The sequencing here drew on cultured PBMCs, taken from culture after CMV antigen stimulation. This CDR3 is CASSLDLGTEAFF. In DNA, the CDR3 is TGTGCCAGCAGCTTAGATTTGGGGACTGAAGCTTTCTTT.